This T cell receptor (beta chain) originates from a study of response to subunit inactivated influenza vaccine. TCRdb used MiXCR to reprocess the RT-PCR reads, holding one entry per CDR3 protein. The sample comprises over 150,000 distinct CDR3 sequences, roughly 14% of which are singletons, and 26% rests with the top ten. The CDR3 contains 17 residues. The germline V and J ends were trimmed by 1 base and 4 bases, with 17 bases remaining between them. Germline CDR1 is MGHRA and CDR2 is YSYEKL. There are a few counts of this clonotype. The chain has TRBV4-1 and TRBJ2-1; D possibly corresponds to TRBD1 (5 bases). The sequences come from CD8+ T cells sorted from PBMCs, collected approximately 5 days after vaccination. This clonotype originated in a man aged 45-65 years who received an inactivated influenza vaccine. The CDR3 DNA is TGCGCCAGCAGCCAAGGAAGGCAGACAGAATTTTACAATGAGCAGTTCTTC. The encoded protein is CASSQGRQTEFYNEQFF.